This T cell receptor (beta chain) was profiled in a study of identical twins (dated by TCRdb to the mid-2010s). In terms of the full investigation: To test whether fetal clonotypes persist, this study deep-sequenced TCR alpha and beta repertoires from monozygotic twins, from unrelated adults of various ages, and from cord blood. To rule out contamination, the twin experiments were replicated at different times with different library preparation protocols. What the study reported, not specific to this receptor: Fewer insertions were carried by abundant cord blood beta clonotypes, a similar but weaker trend appeared in young adult naive repertoires, and no such trend appeared in memory repertoires. Out-of-frame TCR alpha sequences shared between twins showed an excess of low generation-probability sequences compared with coincidental sharing between unrelated individuals. Invariant T cells such as MAIT and iNKT could partly confound zero-insertion analyses, though diverse VJ usage argued against this for most clonotypes. Conclusions relied on cross-sectional statistical analysis, since the same donors could not be followed over many years. In monozygotic twins, out-of-frame TCR alpha sharing was systematically underestimated by recombination models, although the models agreed with sharing between unrelated individuals. In beta out-of-frame sequences, excess twin sharing was weaker, because having fewer shared sequences lowered the signal-to-noise ratio.

Compared with germline, V lacks 4 bases and J lacks 4 bases; bases without a gene match: 7. Spanning cysteine to phenylalanine, the CDR3 consists of 15 amino acids. The entry retains the CDR3 DNA only, 45 bases that are in frame from base 1. The germline V gene (reference sequence) sets CDR1 to SGHKS and CDR2 to YYEKEE. Only healthy Caucasian donors were included. The study also sequenced three unrelated non-twin adults: a male aged 18 to 30, a male aged 50 to 59 and a female aged 50 to 59. Miltenyi CD45RO+ enrichment and human naive T-cell isolation kits were used to isolate memory (CD45RO+) and naive T cells from PBMC. A remark on this clonotype: The clone's antigen remains unknown. It has no much larger one-base neighbor in the sample; base qualities were not kept.

The library was obtained by 5' RACE. TCRdb shows the sequencer as Illumina HiSeq 2000. A universal primer binding site was introduced by template switching, and a unique molecular identifier was present in the final cDNA, enabling accurate counting of TCR cDNA molecules. Specific primers in the conserved constant-segment region were used to synthesize first-strand cDNA for TCR alpha and beta chains. To control for contamination, each cDNA library was double barcoded with a SMART-Mk sample barcode plus Illumina barcodes. TruSeq adapter sequences along with Illumina sample barcodes were introduced in two successive PCR steps. The Illumina HiSeq platform was used with custom primers to sequence TCR alpha and beta cDNA libraries. On the study's bioinformatics: Unique molecular identifiers were extracted from raw reads with MiGEC, and CDR3 positions were determined with MiXCR. For each individual, recombination models were inferred using an EM algorithm with the repgenHMM and IGoR tools. The tcR package in R was used for shared clonotype analysis, with sharing normalized by the product of cloneset sizes. Out-of-frame nonproductive sequences were analyzed to study raw recombination free of thymic and clonal selection effects. The raw public data were reprocessed by TCRdb itself: fastp quality trimming at Q25, MiXCR clonotype calling, in-frame beta chains only. Records with the same CDR3 protein are collapsed into one entry carrying the most frequent genes and DNA. None of the V and J calls come from the authors' own analysis; TCRdb made them. Recorded for this sample are a few hundred thousand distinct CDR3 sequences; approximately 17% of them occurred a single time. The ten largest clones take up roughly 12% of the sample.

The rearranged chain carries TRBV5-5 and TRBJ2-7, with TRBD2 matching 11 junction bases. The source material was naive T cells sorted from blood. In the paper's terms, the cell subset or site label means: cells isolated with a human naive T-cell isolation kit. The sequence was collected from a man aged 45 to 65 in good health. The CDR3 protein is CASSRPSGRWYEQYF. The DNA sequence follows: TGTGCCAGCAGCCGCCCTAGCGGGAGGTGGTACGAGCAGTACTTC. Here the CDR3 is joined to the reference TRBV5-5 and TRBJ2-7 genes, and the full variable domain is: DAGVTQSPTHLIKTRGQQVTLRCSPISGHKSVSWYQQVLGQGPQFIFQYYEKEERGRGNFPDRFSARQFPNYSSELNVNALLLGDSALYLCASSRPSGRWYEQYFGPGTRLTVT.